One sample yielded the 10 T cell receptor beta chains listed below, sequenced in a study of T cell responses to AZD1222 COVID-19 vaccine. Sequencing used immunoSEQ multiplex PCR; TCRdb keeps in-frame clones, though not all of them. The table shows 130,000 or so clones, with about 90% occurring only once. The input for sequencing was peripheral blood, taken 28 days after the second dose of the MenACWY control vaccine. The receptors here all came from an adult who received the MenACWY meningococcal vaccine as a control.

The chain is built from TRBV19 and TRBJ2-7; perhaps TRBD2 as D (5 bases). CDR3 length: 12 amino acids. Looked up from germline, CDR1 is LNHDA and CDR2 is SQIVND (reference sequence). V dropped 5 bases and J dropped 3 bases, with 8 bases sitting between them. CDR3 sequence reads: CASSGSGYEQYF. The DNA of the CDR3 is TGTGCCAGTAGTGGCAGCGGCTACGAGCAGTACTTC.

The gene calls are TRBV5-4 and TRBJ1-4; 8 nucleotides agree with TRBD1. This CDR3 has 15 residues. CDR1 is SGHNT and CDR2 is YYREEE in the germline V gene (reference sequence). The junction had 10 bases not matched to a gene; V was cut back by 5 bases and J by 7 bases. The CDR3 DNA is TGTGCCAGCAGTTCGGACGACAGGGGCGGTGAAAAACTGTTTTTT. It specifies CASSSDDRGGEKLFF.

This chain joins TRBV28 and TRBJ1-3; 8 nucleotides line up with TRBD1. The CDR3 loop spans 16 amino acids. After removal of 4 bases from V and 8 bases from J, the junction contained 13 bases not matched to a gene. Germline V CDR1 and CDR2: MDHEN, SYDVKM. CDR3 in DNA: TGTGCCAGCAGTTCGGTTTACAGGGGGTCCCGCGACACCATATATTTT. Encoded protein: CASSSVYRGSRDTIYF.

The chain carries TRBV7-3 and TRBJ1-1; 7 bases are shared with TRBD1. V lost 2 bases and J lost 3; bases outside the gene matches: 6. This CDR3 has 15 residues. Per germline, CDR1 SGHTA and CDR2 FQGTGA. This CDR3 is CASSLSGTEYTEAFF. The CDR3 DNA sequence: TGTGCCAGCAGCTTATCCGGGACAGAGTACACTGAAGCTTTCTTT.

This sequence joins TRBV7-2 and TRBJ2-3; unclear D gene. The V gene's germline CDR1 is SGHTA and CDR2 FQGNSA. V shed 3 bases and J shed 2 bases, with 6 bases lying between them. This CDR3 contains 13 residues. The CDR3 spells CASSLMITDTQYF. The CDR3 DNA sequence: TGTGCCAGCAGCTTGATGATCACAGATACGCAGTATTTT.

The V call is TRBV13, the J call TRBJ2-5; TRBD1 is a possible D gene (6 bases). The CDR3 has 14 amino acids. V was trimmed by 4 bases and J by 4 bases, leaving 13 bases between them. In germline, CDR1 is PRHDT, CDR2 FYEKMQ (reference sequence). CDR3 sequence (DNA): TGTGCCAGCAGCTCGGTGGGGGCGCGAGAGACCCAGTACTTC. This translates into CASSSVGARETQYF.

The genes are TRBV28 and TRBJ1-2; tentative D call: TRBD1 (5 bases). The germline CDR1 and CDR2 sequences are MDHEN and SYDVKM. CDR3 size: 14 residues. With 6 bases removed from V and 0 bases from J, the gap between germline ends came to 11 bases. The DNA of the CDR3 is TGTGCCAGCAGGCAGGGAGGTTCTAACTATGGCTACACCTTC. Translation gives CASRQGGSNYGYTF.

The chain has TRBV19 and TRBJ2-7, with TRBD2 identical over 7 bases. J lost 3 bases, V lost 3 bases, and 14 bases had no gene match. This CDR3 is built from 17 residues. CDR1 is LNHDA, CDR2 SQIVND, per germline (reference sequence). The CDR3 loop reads CASSIRGLAGGDYEQYF. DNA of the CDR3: TGTGCCAGTAGTATTCGCGGGTTAGCGGGTGGAGACTACGAGCAGTACTTC.

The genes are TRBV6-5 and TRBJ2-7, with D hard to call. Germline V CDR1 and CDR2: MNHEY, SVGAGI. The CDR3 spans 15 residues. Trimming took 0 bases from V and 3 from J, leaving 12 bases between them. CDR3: CASSYSNMGFYEQYF. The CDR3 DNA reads TGTGCCAGCAGTTACTCGAATATGGGTTTCTACGAGCAGTACTTC.

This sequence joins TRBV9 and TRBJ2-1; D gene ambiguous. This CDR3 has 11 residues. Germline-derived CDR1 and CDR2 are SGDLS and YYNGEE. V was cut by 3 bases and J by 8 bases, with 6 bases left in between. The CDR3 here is CASSDDDEQFF. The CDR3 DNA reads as TGTGCCAGCAGCGATGACGATGAGCAGTTCTTC.